This TCR beta chain was sequenced during a study of T cells expressing NK-cell markers. Each CDR3 protein gets one entry in TCRdb, which reprocessed the 5' RACE reads and gives no DNA. This table lists over 200,000 distinct CDR3 sequences. This CDR3 is built from 16 residues. Germline V lookup: CDR1 SGHRS, CDR2 YFSETQ. The TCR sequence derives from a man aged 18 to 30 in good health. Sequencing input: blood T cells: a sorted CD56 or NKG2C T cell subset, CD4+ or CD8+ T cells, or bulk PBMC T cells (not recorded which). The V gene is TRBV5-1, the J gene TRBJ2-1; the D gene TCRdb calls, TRBD1, cannot be checked with no DNA. The CDR3 is CASRGQGGLLFNEQFF.